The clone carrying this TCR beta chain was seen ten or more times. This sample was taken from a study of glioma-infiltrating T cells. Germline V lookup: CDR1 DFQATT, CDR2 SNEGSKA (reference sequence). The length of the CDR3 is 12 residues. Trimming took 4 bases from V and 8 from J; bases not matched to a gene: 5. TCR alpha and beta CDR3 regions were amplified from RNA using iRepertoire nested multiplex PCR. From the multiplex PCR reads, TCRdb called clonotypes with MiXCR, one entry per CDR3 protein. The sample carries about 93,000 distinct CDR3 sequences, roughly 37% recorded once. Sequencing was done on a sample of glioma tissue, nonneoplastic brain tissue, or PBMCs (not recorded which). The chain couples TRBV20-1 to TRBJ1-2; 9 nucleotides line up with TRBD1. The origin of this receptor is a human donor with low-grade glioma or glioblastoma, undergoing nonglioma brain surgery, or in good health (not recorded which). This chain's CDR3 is CSATGTGIGYTF. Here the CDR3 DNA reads TGCAGTGCTACCGGGACAGGGATCGGCTACACCTTC.